The 8 T cell receptor beta chains reported below all come from one sample, sequenced in a study of T cells in localized non-small cell lung cancer. Clones were read by immunoSEQ multiplex PCR, and TCRdb kept only the in-frame ones, dropping some. The sample carries 12,000 or so clones, 80% to 90% recorded once. This specimen was peripheral blood, taken before any cancer treatment. These receptor sequences come from a male donor older than 55 with stage I lung adenocarcinoma.

This chain uses TRBV15 with TRBJ2-2, with D possibly TRBD2 on 5 matching bases. The CDR3 length is 15 residues. Trimming removed 1 base from V and 5 bases from J, with 11 bases in between. The germline CDR1 and CDR2 sequences are LNHNV and YYDKDF (reference sequence). CDR3 in DNA: TGTGCCACCAGCAGAGGTTCACCGGGGACCGGGGAGCTGTTTTTT. Translating gives CATSRGSPGTGELFF.

The J gene is TRBJ1-1, the V gene TRBV5-6; no clear D. CDR1 and CDR2 from the germline V gene are SGHDT and YYEEEE. V gave up 4 bases and J gave up 3 bases, with 10 bases separating them. This CDR3 contains 13 residues. The DNA of the CDR3 is TGTGCCAGCAGCCGTATCTGGGACACTGAAGCTTTCTTT. Its protein product is CASSRIWDTEAFF.

V and J are TRBV19 and TRBJ1-5, with D unclear. Germline CDR1 and CDR2: LNHDA and SQIVND (reference sequence). There are 16 residues in the CDR3. Trimming took 2 bases from V and 2 from J, leaving 13 bases between them. The CDR3 DNA sequence: TGTGCCAGTAGTATAAAGTCGACGTTGGGCAATCAGCCCCAGCATTTT. Translating gives CASSIKSTLGNQPQHF. Based on the CDR3 plus reference TRBV19 and TRBJ1-5, the full variable domain is DGGITQSPKYLFRKEGQNVTLSCEQNLNHDAMYWYRQDPGQGLRLIYYSQIVNDFQKGDIAEGYSVSREKKESFPLTVTSAQKNPTAFYLCASSIKSTLGNQPQHFGDGTRLSIL.

This clone was detected once. The V gene is TRBV15, the J gene TRBJ2-3, with D perhaps matching TRBD1 or TRBD2 (5 bases each). V was pared by 1 base and J by 1 base, with 12 bases between. This CDR3 contains 16 residues. CDR1 and CDR2 (germline): LNHNV, YYDKDF (reference sequence). The CDR3 region is CATSRVVGGGTDTQYF. CDR3 in DNA: TGTGCCACCAGCAGAGTAGTTGGGGGTGGCACAGATACGCAGTATTTT.

The V call is TRBV9, the J call TRBJ1-4, with D unresolved. The V and J ends lost 0 bases and 5 bases respectively, with 8 bases between them. Germline CDR1 reads SGDLS; CDR2 reads YYNGEE. This CDR3 contains 14 residues. CDR3 nucleotide sequence: TGTGCCAGCAGCGTAGGAGGCGAGAATGAAAAACTGTTTTTT. Translated, it gives CASSVGGENEKLFF.

The V gene is TRBV21-1, the J gene TRBJ1-2; no check of the table's D call, TRBD1, against the DNA was made. TRBV21-1 is a pseudogene. This CDR3 contains 13 residues. CDR3 coding DNA: TGTGCCAGCAGCTCTCACAGGGGACGGGGCTACACCTTC. It translates to CASSSHRGRGYTF.

This chain links TRBV28 with TRBJ1-3; tentatively, D is TRBD1 (5 bases). The CDR3 extends over 17 amino acids. V dropped 4 bases and J dropped 0 bases, with 16 bases sitting between them. Germline V lookup: CDR1 MDHEN, CDR2 SYDVKM. This chain's CDR3 is CASSSSGLSGSGNTIYF. CDR3 sequence (DNA): TGTGCCAGCAGTTCCTCGGGACTCTCGGGCTCTGGAAACACCATATATTTT.

This clone has just a few counts. The chain links TRBV6-5 to TRBJ2-3, with unresolved D. CDR3 length: 14 residues. Germline V CDR1 and CDR2: MNHEY, SVGAGI. V was clipped by 6 bases and J by 2 bases, with 12 bases between them. CDR3 residues: CASSFLGSTDTQYF. CDR3 nucleotides: TGTGCCAGCAGCTTCCTAGGGTCCACAGATACGCAGTATTTT.